This entry lists 27 T cell receptor beta chains sequenced from one sample in a study of OX40 agonist ivuxolimab in advanced cancers. Assay used: immunoSEQ multiplex PCR; TCRdb lists only in-frame clones, some missing. The sample yields 72,000 or so clones, over 75% seen once. The sample here was CD4+ or CD8+ T cells sorted from blood, taken in a trial of the OX40 agonist ivuxolimab. These receptors were collected from an adult with an advanced solid tumor such as melanoma, head and neck, liver or kidney cancer.

This clone came up once. The chain joins TRBV4-1 to TRBJ2-3; 8 nucleotides agree with TRBD1. The CDR3 spans 17 residues. After removal of 3 bases from V and 4 bases from J, the junction contained 12 bases not matched to a gene. The V gene's germline CDR1 is MGHRA and CDR2 YSYEKL. The CDR3 reads CASSQRGPGGDADTQYF. The CDR3 bases are TGCGCCAGCAGCCAGCGTGGCCCAGGGGGCGATGCAGATACGCAGTATTTT.

The J gene is TRBJ2-1, the V gene TRBV5-1; D perhaps matches TRBD1 (5 bases). Germline loops: CDR1 SGHRS, CDR2 YFSETQ. Trimming shortened V by 0 bases and J by 3 bases, and 7 bases separated the two germline ends. This CDR3 has 14 amino acids. The CDR3, as DNA: TGCGCCAGCAGCTTGGGACAGAACTACAATGAGCAGTTCTTC. Its protein product is CASSLGQNYNEQFF.

A note on this clone: At one end, the junction sequence differs from germline, possibly due to a read error. The CDR3 loop is CASSEDRGFEKLFF. For the CDR3, the DNA is TGTGCCAGCAGCGAAGACAGGGGTTTCGAAAAACTGTTTTTT. The chain uses TRBV4-2 and TRBJ1-4, with 8 bases that match TRBD1. The germline CDR1 and CDR2 sequences are LGHNA and YNFKEQ. There are 14 residues in the CDR3.

The J gene is TRBJ2-3, the V gene TRBV7-6, with D perhaps matching TRBD1 (6 bases). Between the trimmed V and J ends, which lost 4 bases and 1 base, there was a span of 15 bases. The CDR3 is made up of 16 amino acids. CDR1 is SGHVS, CDR2 FNYEAQ, per germline. The CDR3 sequence: CASSSPPGQRTDTQYF. The CDR3 DNA reads as TGTGCCAGCAGCTCCCCCCCGGGACAACGCACAGATACGCAGTATTTT. Supplemented by reference TRBV7-6 and TRBJ2-3, the full variable domain reads GAGVSQSPRYKVTKRGQDVALRCDPISGHVSLYWYRQALGQGPEFLTYFNYEAQQDKSGLPNDRFSAERPEGSISTLTIQRTEQRDSAMYRCASSSPPGQRTDTQYFGPGTRLTVL.

CDR3 DNA: TGTGCCAGCAGCTTAGTAGGAAACACCATATATTTT. Translated, it gives CASSLVGNTIYF. The chain couples TRBV7-2 to TRBJ1-3; D not certain. The CDR3 contains 12 residues. The V end lost 1 base, the J end lost 4 bases, and 2 bases lay between the germline ends. Per germline, CDR1 SGHTA and CDR2 FQGNSA.

The V and J genes are TRBV6-1 and TRBJ2-7; 7 bases are shared with TRBD1. Germline V gene lookup returns CDR1 MNHNS and CDR2 SASEGT. With 3 bases clipped from V and 2 bases from J, the junction kept 7 bases outside the gene matches. This CDR3 comprises 15 residues. The CDR3 nucleotides are TGTGCCAGCAGTGACGATTGGGGGACAGCCTACGAGCAGTACTTC. Its protein product is CASSDDWGTAYEQYF.

The V gene is TRBV5-6, the J gene TRBJ1-1, with unresolved D. This CDR3 region has 13 residues. Germline values: CDR1 SGHDT, CDR2 YYEEEE. V was cut by 2 bases and J by 11 bases, with 16 bases left in between. CDR3 loop: CASSLDPVPRAFF. The CDR3 DNA reads as TGTGCCAGCAGCTTAGACCCAGTACCACGGGCTTTCTTT.

The chain is built from TRBV7-3 and TRBJ2-7, with D perhaps being TRBD1 or TRBD2 (5 bases each). The CDR3 length is 15 residues. The germline gives CDR1 SGHTA, CDR2 FQGTGA. Trimming took 5 bases from V and 4 from J, leaving 18 bases between them. The CDR3 DNA reads TGTGCCAGCAGCCCCGGCGTGGGAGAGGGGTACGAGCAGTACTTC. It codes for CASSPGVGEGYEQYF.

The V call is TRBV5-1, the J call TRBJ2-7, with D possibly matching TRBD2 (6 bases). The V end lost 5 bases, the J end lost 3 bases, and 15 bases lay between the germline ends. The V gene's germline CDR1 is SGHRS and CDR2 YFSETQ. CDR3 length equals 14 residues. The CDR3 sequence is CASRRVGGNYEQYF. DNA for the CDR3: TGCGCCAGCAGACGTGTGGGCGGGAACTACGAGCAGTACTTC. Using reference TRBV5-1 and TRBJ2-7 for the parts outside the CDR3, the full variable domain is KAGVTQTPRYLIKTRGQQVTLSCSPISGHRSVSWYQQTPGQGLQFLFEYFSETQRNKGNFPGRFSGRQFSNSRSEMNVSTLELGDSALYLCASRRVGGNYEQYFGPGTRLTVT.

This clone came up a few times. This chain connects TRBV2 to TRBJ2-1; 7 bases fit TRBD2. J lost 0 bases, V lost 6 bases, and 5 bases had no gene match. Germline CDR1 reads SNHLY; CDR2 reads FYNNEI. This CDR3 region has 15 residues. CDR3 residues: CASRRAGSSYNEQFF. The CDR3 DNA sequence: TGTGCCAGCAGAAGAGCGGGGAGCTCCTACAATGAGCAGTTCTTC.

This clone came up once. V gene TRBV6-1 combines with J gene TRBJ2-5; perhaps TRBD2 as D (7 bases). V was trimmed by 1 base and J by 5 bases, leaving 11 bases between them. Germline assignment: CDR1 MNHNS and CDR2 SASEGT. The CDR3 extends over 14 amino acids. CDR3 DNA: TGTGCCAGCAGTGAAGTGGGGGGGCGGGAGACCCAGTACTTC. This sequence encodes CASSEVGGRETQYF.

This chain uses TRBV19 with TRBJ1-1; D call uncertain. V was shortened by 5 bases and J by 6 bases, with 16 bases between the two germline ends. This CDR3 region has 14 residues. The germline gives CDR1 LNHDA, CDR2 SQIVND (reference sequence). CDR3 amino acids: CASSFQDNSAEAFF. DNA of the CDR3: TGTGCCAGTAGTTTCCAAGACAATTCTGCTGAAGCTTTCTTT.

J is TRBJ1-2 and V is TRBV30, with 8 bases that match TRBD1. The CDR3 is 15 residues long. J was trimmed by 0 bases and V by 0 bases; bases with no gene match: 3. The germline gives CDR1 GTSNPN, CDR2 SVGIG (reference sequence). The DNA of the CDR3 is TGTGCCTGGAGTGTAGGGACAGGTACTAACTATGGCTACACCTTC. Protein product: CAWSVGTGTNYGYTF.

This clone is a singleton in its sample. The rearrangement links TRBV5-1 to TRBJ2-3, with D hard to call. CDR1 is SGHRS, CDR2 YFSETQ, per germline. The length of the CDR3 is 13 residues. The V and J ends lost 5 bases and 0 bases respectively, with 7 bases between them. CDR3 sequence reads: CASRTTSTDTQYF. The CDR3, as DNA: TGCGCCAGCAGGACAACTAGCACAGATACGCAGTATTTT. The full variable domain, with the rest looked up from reference TRBV5-1 and TRBJ2-3, is KAGVTQTPRYLIKTRGQQVTLSCSPISGHRSVSWYQQTPGQGLQFLFEYFSETQRNKGNFPGRFSGRQFSNSRSEMNVSTLELGDSALYLCASRTTSTDTQYFGPGTRLTVL.

The chain uses TRBV7-6 and TRBJ2-7; D gene uncertain. V was pared by 5 bases and J by 6 bases, with 11 bases between. The CDR3 has 12 residues. Germline V lookup: CDR1 SGHVS, CDR2 FNYEAQ. CDR3 nucleotide sequence: TGTGCCAGCAGCCTAGAGAGGTCCGAGCAGTACTTC. This sequence encodes CASSLERSEQYF.

This sequence joins TRBV7-2 and TRBJ2-5; perhaps TRBD1 as D (6 bases). This CDR3 comprises 13 residues. Trimming left V 5 bases short and J 5 bases short, with 12 bases between. Germline V gene sequence: CDR1 SGHTA, CDR2 FQGNSA. The CDR3 loop reads CASSQDRPETQYF. The CDR3 DNA sequence: TGTGCCAGCAGCCAAGACAGGCCGGAGACCCAGTACTTC.

The chain has TRBV6-5 and TRBJ2-2; D is ambiguous. This CDR3 has 13 residues. Trimming stripped 5 bases from V and 5 bases from J, with 9 bases between. Per the germline V gene, CDR1 is MNHEY and CDR2 is SVGAGI. CDR3 residues: CASSTRGTGELFF. The CDR3 coding sequence is TGTGCCAGCAGTACCCGTGGGACCGGGGAGCTGTTTTTT.

This clone was recorded only once. V usage is TRBV7-3 and J usage is TRBJ2-1, with D maybe TRBD2 (5 bases). This CDR3 is built from 14 residues. Between the trimmed V and J ends, which lost 1 base and 5 bases, there was a span of 9 bases. CDR1 is SGHTA, CDR2 FQGTGA, per germline. The CDR3, as DNA: TGTGCCAGCAGCTTAAGGACTGGGGACAATGAGCAGTTCTTC. Amino acids: CASSLRTGDNEQFF.

The chain is built from TRBV7-9 and TRBJ2-7; 11 positions match TRBD2. V dropped 4 bases and J dropped 3; count of bases not matched to a gene: 8. CDR1 SEHNR and CDR2 FQNEAQ come from the germline V gene (reference sequence). CDR3 length: 16 amino acids. The CDR3 nucleotides are TGTGCCAGCAGCTCCCTTGCCCTAGCGGGAGGCTACGAGCAGTACTTC. It specifies CASSSLALAGGYEQYF.

Comments on this clone: One end of the junction is discordant with germline, which a read error may explain. This chain connects TRBV6-1 to TRBJ2-7; 8 nucleotides align to TRBD2. Germline CDR1 MNHNS, CDR2 SASEGT. CDR3 length: 8 residues. CDR3 region: CASREGRF. CDR3 nucleotides: TGTGCCAGCCGGGAGGGACGCTTC.

The chain is built from TRBV19 and TRBJ2-5, with D perhaps TRBD2 (5 bases). CDR1 is LNHDA, CDR2 SQIVND, per germline (reference sequence). The CDR3 length is 14 residues. V dropped 1 base and J dropped 3 bases, with 9 bases sitting between them. The chain's CDR3 is CASSIVGEKETQYF. The CDR3 coding sequence is TGTGCCAGTAGTATAGTCGGGGAGAAAGAGACCCAGTACTTC. The full variable domain, in which reference TRBV19 and TRBJ2-5 provide the parts outside the CDR3, is DGGITQSPKYLFRKEGQNVTLSCEQNLNHDAMYWYRQDPGQGLRLIYYSQIVNDFQKGDIAEGYSVSREKKESFPLTVTSAQKNPTAFYLCASSIVGEKETQYFGPGTRLLVL.

The V and J genes are TRBV7-2 and TRBJ1-6, with 8 positions matching TRBD1. This CDR3 is 14 amino acids long. After removal of 3 bases from V and 7 bases from J, the junction contained 2 bases not matched to a gene. CDR1 and CDR2 from the germline V gene are SGHTA and FQGNSA. As DNA, the CDR3 is TGTGCCAGCAGCTTCGGGACAGGCAATTCACCCCTCCACTTT. This codes for CASSFGTGNSPLHF.

J is TRBJ1-6 and V is TRBV27; a possible D gene is TRBD1 (6 bases). The CDR3 is 15 amino acids. Per germline, CDR1 MNHEY and CDR2 SMNVEV (reference sequence). V was cut by 5 bases and J by 8 bases, with 16 bases left in between. The CDR3 protein is CASSATVGADSPLHF. In DNA, the CDR3 is TGTGCCAGCAGTGCAACAGTGGGGGCTGATTCACCCCTCCACTTT.

This clone has a single count. The chain recombines TRBV2 with TRBJ2-2, with 7 bases aligning to TRBD1. From germline, CDR1 is SNHLY and CDR2 FYNNEI. The CDR3 runs to 13 residues. Losses at the gene ends were 8 bases for V and 3 bases for J; bases not matched to a gene: 3. The CDR3 DNA sequence: TGTGCCAGCGGGGACAGAGACACCGGGGAGCTGTTTTTT. Amino acids: CASGDRDTGELFF.

The gene calls are TRBV7-8 and TRBJ2-7; a weak D match, TRBD1 (6 bases). The V and J ends lost 1 base and 5 bases respectively, with 15 bases between them. Germline CDR1 reads SGHVS; CDR2 reads FQNEAQ. This CDR3 contains 15 residues. Here the CDR3 reads CASSLGTARVHEQYF. In DNA, the CDR3 is TGTGCCAGCAGCTTAGGGACAGCGAGAGTCCACGAGCAGTACTTC. The full variable domain, in which reference TRBV7-8 and TRBJ2-7 provide the parts outside the CDR3, is GAGVSQSPRYKVAKRGQDVALRCDPISGHVSLFWYQQALGQGPEFLTYFQNEAQLDKSGLPSDRFFAERPEGSVSTLKIQRTQQEDSAVYLCASSLGTARVHEQYFGPGTRLTVT.

V gene TRBV5-4 combines with J gene TRBJ1-3; D possibly corresponds to TRBD1 (6 bases). Trimming stripped 4 bases from V and 4 bases from J, with 18 bases between. The CDR3 has 16 residues. The germline gives CDR1 SGHNT, CDR2 YYREEE (reference sequence). The CDR3 DNA is TGTGCCAGCAGCCCAGGGGCGACGGGAAGAGGAAACACCATATATTTT. Translated: CASSPGATGRGNTIYF.

The gene calls are TRBV19 and TRBJ1-3; D perhaps matches TRBD1 (6 bases). V shed 7 bases and J shed 4 bases, with 11 bases lying between them. The germline gives CDR1 LNHDA, CDR2 SQIVND (reference sequence). The CDR3 has 13 residues. The CDR3 region has the DNA TGTGCCAGTAATAGGGGGGGCGGAAACACCATATATTTT. Residues: CASNRGGGNTIYF.